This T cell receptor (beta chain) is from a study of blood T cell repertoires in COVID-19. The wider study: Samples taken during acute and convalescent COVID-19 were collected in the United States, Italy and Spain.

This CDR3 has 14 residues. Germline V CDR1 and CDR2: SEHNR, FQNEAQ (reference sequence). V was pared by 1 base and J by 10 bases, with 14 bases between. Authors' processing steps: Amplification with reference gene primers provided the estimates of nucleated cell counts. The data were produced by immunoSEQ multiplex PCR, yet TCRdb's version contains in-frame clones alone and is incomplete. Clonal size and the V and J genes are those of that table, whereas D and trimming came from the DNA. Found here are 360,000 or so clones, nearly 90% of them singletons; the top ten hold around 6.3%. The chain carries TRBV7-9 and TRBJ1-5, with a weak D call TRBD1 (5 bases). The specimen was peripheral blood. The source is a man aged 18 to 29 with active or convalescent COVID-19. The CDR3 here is CASSLDGGAGPQHF. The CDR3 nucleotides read TGTGCCAGCAGCTTAGACGGGGGAGCGGGTCCCCAGCATTTT.